The 5 T cell receptor beta chains given below trace back to one sample, sequenced in a study of regulatory T cells in long-lasting Graves disease. TCR beta libraries were built with iRepertoire HTBI primers and Arm-PCR of CDR3 regions. TCRdb ran MiXCR on the multiplex PCR reads and lists one entry per CDR3 protein. Of about 470,000 distinct CDR3 sequences in the sample, around 21% were seen once. Time point in this sample: persistent/refractory GD, antithyroid drugs over 5 years with positive TRAb. From PBMCs, RNA was extracted and then used to make the TCR library. The specimen was peripheral blood mononuclear cells (PBMCs), collected when the disease was refractory, from a patient treated with antithyroid drugs. These receptors came from a female donor with Graves disease.

This clonotype was picked up many times. The rearrangement joins TRBV6-2 or TRBV6-3 to TRBJ1-1; D is ambiguous. The CDR3 has 14 residues. Germline CDR1 MNHEY, CDR2 SVGEGT. Trimming left V 6 bases short and J 2 bases short, with 13 bases between. The CDR3 sequence: CASSYTDGNTEAFF. In DNA, the CDR3 is TGTGCCAGCAGCTACACAGACGGAAACACTGAAGCTTTCTTT.

This clonotype was seen a single time. This clone may be a read error of a much larger clone one base away. The chain combines TRBV28 with TRBJ2-7; a possible D gene is TRBD1 (6 bases). CDR3 length equals 13 residues. The germline V gene has CDR1 MDHEN and CDR2 SYDVKM. The CDR3 spells CTSSVDSSYEQYF. The CDR3 nucleotides are TGTACCAGCAGTGTGGACAGCTCCTACGAGCAGTACTTC.

This clonotype appeared many times. The chain's CDR3 is CATQLGEQYF. Here the CDR3 DNA reads TGTGCCACCCAGCTGGGCGAGCAGTACTTC. This chain joins TRBV6-1 and TRBJ2-7; D is unclear. The CDR3 consists of 10 residues. V was pared by 10 bases and J by 6 bases, with 10 bases between. Per germline, CDR1 MNHNS and CDR2 SASEGT.

The chain links TRBV20-1 to TRBJ2-7; tentative D call: TRBD1 (6 bases). Germline V gene lookup returns CDR1 DFQATT and CDR2 SNEGSKA (reference sequence). V was clipped by 1 base and J by 2 bases, with 12 bases between them. The CDR3 spans 14 residues. CDR3 sequence reads: CSARGGQGTYEQYF. CDR3 DNA sequence: TGCAGTGCTAGAGGGGGGCAGGGCACCTACGAGCAGTACTTC.

This clonotype was detected many times. This chain links TRBV2 with TRBJ1-5; the D is unclear. With 1 base removed from V and 2 bases from J, the gap between germline ends came to 9 bases. CDR3 length: 15 residues. CDR1 is SNHLY, CDR2 FYNNEI, per germline. CDR3 bases: TGTGCCAGCAGTGAAGGGGGTCTGGGCAATCAGCCCCAGCATTTT. It specifies CASSEGGLGNQPQHF.